This T cell receptor beta chain appears in the sequencing data of a study of control samples from healthy donors and cancer patients. Germline V lookup: CDR1 LNHDA, CDR2 SQIVND (reference sequence). The CDR3 runs to 14 residues. V lost 8 bases and J lost 0; bases outside the gene matches: 5. This table comes from immunoSEQ multiplex PCR, and its TCRdb copy is limited to in-frame clones, with some not included. In the table there are around 140,000 clones, 93% of which are singletons. V usage is TRBV19 and J usage is TRBJ2-3; 7 nucleotides agree with TRBD2. The sequenced material came from blood. This TCR came from a man between 18 and 35 years old in good health. CDR3 coding DNA: TGTGCCAGTGGGCCGGGACTAAGCACAGATACGCAGTATTTT. Residues: CASGPGLSTDTQYF.